These 19 T cell receptor beta chains originate from one sample sequenced in a study of blood T cell repertoires in COVID-19 (dated by TCRdb to about 2020). Libraries were made using the immunoSEQ multiplex PCR assay. TCRdb obtained this table from immuneACCESS and retained in-frame rearrangements with V and J assigned. These tables miss some clones; where compared with another copy, unresolved V genes account for less than half of the shortfall, and the remainder is unexplained. This sample comprises roughly 250,000 clones, 80% to 90% of them detected only once. The top ten clonotypes cover 3% to 4.5% of the sample. The sequenced sample was PBMCs or T cells enriched from blood (not recorded which). The source is a woman in her forties who had been exposed to COVID-19.

The chain carries TRBV5-1 and TRBJ1-1; D uncertain. Trimming took off 0 bases at V and 7 bases at J, with 10 bases between the two ends. This CDR3 contains 13 residues. The germline CDR1 and CDR2 sequences are SGHRS and YFSETQ. In nucleotides, the CDR3 is TGCGCCAGCAGCTTGGGGACTGATAATGAAGCTTTCTTT. Amino acids: CASSLGTDNEAFF.

The count of this clone is one. The chain combines TRBV10-3 with TRBJ1-1; a weak D match, TRBD1 (5 bases). The germline V and J ends were trimmed by 3 bases and 5 bases, with 10 bases remaining between them. The CDR3 spans 13 residues. The germline V gene has CDR1 ENHRY and CDR2 SYGVKD. This CDR3 reads CAISDQGYTEAFF. The DNA of the CDR3 is TGTGCCATCAGTGACCAGGGTTATACTGAAGCTTTCTTT.

This chain uses TRBV12-5 with TRBJ2-7; D is possibly TRBD2 (5 bases). The germline gives CDR1 LGHNT, CDR2 FRNRAP. CDR3 length equals 14 residues. Trimming took off 2 bases at V and 0 bases at J, with 8 bases between the two ends. CDR3 protein: CASGLFRGSYEQYF. CDR3 nucleotide sequence: TGTGCTAGTGGTTTGTTCCGGGGCTCCTACGAGCAGTACTTC.

The rearrangement uses TRBV20-1 and TRBJ2-7; D is perhaps TRBD2 (5 bases). V lost 4 bases and J lost 3, with 7 bases in between. The CDR3 has 11 residues. Germline-derived CDR1 and CDR2 are DFQATT and SNEGSKA (reference sequence). CDR3 nucleotide sequence: TGCAGTGCTACCCGGGGCTACGAGCAGTACTTC. Translated: CSATRGYEQYF.

V is TRBV9 and J is TRBJ1-3; a weak D match, TRBD1 (5 bases). The V gene lost 0 bases and the J gene lost 8 bases, with 18 bases spanning the gap. The CDR3 contains 16 residues. In germline, CDR1 is SGDLS, CDR2 YYNGEE. CDR3 in amino acids: CASSVDGRGSMDTIYF. CDR3 DNA sequence: TGTGCCAGCAGCGTAGACGGCCGGGGGAGTATGGACACCATATATTTT.

This chain uses TRBV18 with TRBJ1-4; TRBD1 aligns across 9 bases. J lost 6 bases, V lost 6 bases, and 11 bases had no gene match. The CDR3 has 16 amino acids. Germline loops: CDR1 KGHSH, CDR2 LQKENI. The chain's CDR3 is CASSPIQGALDEKLFF. DNA for the CDR3: TGTGCCAGCTCTCCAATACAGGGGGCGCTGGATGAAAAACTGTTTTTT.

This chain uses TRBV3-1 (or the pseudogene TRBV3-2) with TRBJ1-6, with D perhaps matching TRBD1 (5 bases). Germline values: CDR1 LGHDT, CDR2 YNNKEL (reference sequence). The CDR3 consists of 14 residues. Between the trimmed V and J ends, which lost 6 bases and 7 bases, there was a span of 13 bases. In DNA, the CDR3 is TGTGCCAGCAGGGACGGGGGGGGAAATTCACCCCTCCACTTT. This gives the protein CASRDGGGNSPLHF.

This rearrangement joins TRBV28 to TRBJ1-1, with unresolved D. Trimming cost V 2 bases and J 2 bases, with 9 bases left between them. The CDR3 consists of 14 residues. The germline V gene has CDR1 MDHEN and CDR2 SYDVKM. This CDR3 reads CASSLIRRNTEAFF. The CDR3 nucleotides read TGTGCCAGCAGTTTAATAAGGAGAAACACTGAAGCTTTCTTT.

Turning to this clone: Other DNA sequences in this specimen translate into the identical CDR3. The chain combines TRBV7-2 with TRBJ2-7; 7 nucleotides align to TRBD1. Germline trimming cut 1 base from V and 3 bases from J; bases unmatched to any gene: 6. CDR1 and CDR2 (germline): SGHTA, FQGNSA. The CDR3 is 15 amino acids. CDR3 residues: CASSLVGGQSYEQYF. In DNA form, the CDR3 reads TGTGCCAGCAGCTTAGTAGGGGGACAGAGCTACGAGCAGTACTTC.

The CDR3 nucleotides are TGTGCCAGCTCACTAAACGGACAGGGTGTCGCTGGGGCCAACGTCCTGACTTTC. It is translated as CASSLNGQGVAGANVLTF. The chain joins TRBV18 to TRBJ2-6, with 8 bases aligning to TRBD1. The germline gives CDR1 KGHSH, CDR2 LQKENI. V shed 4 bases and J 2 bases; nucleotides not matched to a gene: 10. This CDR3 comprises 18 residues.

The V call is TRBV6-5, the J call TRBJ1-2; the match to TRBD1 covers 8 bases. J lost 7 bases, V lost 6 bases, and 13 bases had no gene match. The CDR3 contains 15 residues. Per the germline V gene, CDR1 is MNHEY and CDR2 is SVGAGI. CDR3: CASRPGGQGYTGYTF. In DNA, the CDR3 is TGTGCCAGCAGACCCGGCGGACAGGGATACACTGGCTACACCTTC.

The CDR3 loop is CASSASDRGWSPLHF. CDR3 bases: TGTGCCAGCAGCGCCTCGGACAGGGGTTGGTCACCCCTCCACTTT. The chain has TRBV9 and TRBJ1-6; 9 positions match TRBD1. Germline values: CDR1 SGDLS, CDR2 YYNGEE. This CDR3 spans 15 amino acids. V was pared by 3 bases and J by 10 bases, with 8 bases of the junction left unmatched.

The V call is TRBV7-8, the J call TRBJ1-3; TRBD1 might be the D (5 bases). Between the trimmed V and J ends, which lost 1 base and 4 bases, there was a span of 17 bases. CDR1 is SGHVS, CDR2 FQNEAQ, per germline. This CDR3 contains 17 residues. The CDR3: CASSLGRRGSLGNTIYF. The CDR3 nucleotides are TGTGCCAGCAGCTTAGGTCGGAGGGGAAGCTTGGGAAACACCATATATTTT.

This chain uses TRBV6-5 with TRBJ2-4; 7 nucleotides align to TRBD2. The CDR3 totals 15 residues. Germline V CDR1 and CDR2: MNHEY, SVGAGI. J gave up 8 bases and V 6 bases, and 13 bases lay outside the gene matches. The CDR3 DNA reads as TGTGCCAGCAGCCGAGAGAGGGGAGGGCGGGACATTCAGTACTTC. Translated: CASSRERGGRDIQYF.

The V and J genes are TRBV6-1 and TRBJ2-7, with D possibly being TRBD1 (5 bases). This CDR3 has 14 amino acids. Germline-derived CDR1 and CDR2 are MNHNS and SASEGT. V gave up 2 bases and J gave up 4 bases, with 12 bases separating them. DNA for the CDR3: TGTGCCAGCAGTGAATCAGGGAATCTTTACGAGCAGTACTTC. As protein: CASSESGNLYEQYF.

The J gene is TRBJ2-7, the V gene TRBV11-2, with D unclear. Trimming cost V 7 bases and J 2 bases, with 12 bases left between them. Germline V CDR1 and CDR2: SGHAT, FQNNGV. This CDR3 spans 13 amino acids. CDR3 sequence reads: CASTYTVTYEQYF. DNA for the CDR3: TGTGCCAGCACCTATACAGTTACCTACGAGCAGTACTTC.

V usage is TRBV7-2 and J usage is TRBJ1-5, with D unresolved. This CDR3 region has 13 residues. Germline CDR1 reads SGHTA; CDR2 reads FQGNSA. V lost 5 bases and J 1 base, leaving 6 bases between the germline ends. In nucleotides, the CDR3 is TGTGCCAGCAGCCCCTACAGCAATCAGCCCCAGCATTTT. It yields the protein CASSPYSNQPQHF.

This clone has just a few counts. The chain links TRBV9 to TRBJ1-4, with D hard to call. Germline V CDR1 and CDR2: SGDLS, YYNGEE. Trimming took 1 base from V and 0 from J, leaving 7 bases between them. The CDR3 sequence is 15 residues long. The chain's CDR3 is CASSVKSATNEKLFF. The CDR3 DNA reads as TGTGCCAGCAGCGTAAAGAGTGCAACTAATGAAAAACTGTTTTTT. Complete variable domain (other parts from reference TRBV9 and TRBJ1-4): DSGVTQTPKHLITATGQRVTLRCSPRSGDLSVYWYQQSLDQGLQFLIQYYNGEERAKGNILERFSAQQFPDLHSELNLSSLELGDSALYFCASSVKSATNEKLFFGSGTQLSVL.

J is TRBJ1-5 and V is TRBV19, with TRBD1 identical over 7 bases. The CDR3 length is 16 residues. J gave up 0 bases and V 3 bases, and 5 bases lay outside the gene matches. CDR1 is LNHDA and CDR2 is SQIVND in the germline V gene (reference sequence). CDR3 in DNA: TGTGCCAGTAGTATGGACAGGCAAGTTAGCAATCAGCCCCAGCATTTT. It codes for CASSMDRQVSNQPQHF. Full variable domain (rest looked up from reference TRBV19 and TRBJ1-5): DGGITQSPKYLFRKEGQNVTLSCEQNLNHDAMYWYRQDPGQGLRLIYYSQIVNDFQKGDIAEGYSVSREKKESFPLTVTSAQKNPTAFYLCASSMDRQVSNQPQHFGDGTRLSIL.